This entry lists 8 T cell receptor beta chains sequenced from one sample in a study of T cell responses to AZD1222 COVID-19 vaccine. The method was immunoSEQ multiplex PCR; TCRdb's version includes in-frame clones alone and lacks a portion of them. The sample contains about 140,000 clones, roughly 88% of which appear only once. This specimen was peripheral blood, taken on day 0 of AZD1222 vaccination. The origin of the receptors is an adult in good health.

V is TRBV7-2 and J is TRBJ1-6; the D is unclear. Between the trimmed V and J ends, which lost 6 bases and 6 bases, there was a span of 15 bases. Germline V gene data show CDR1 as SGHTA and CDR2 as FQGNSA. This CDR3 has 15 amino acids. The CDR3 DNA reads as TGTGCCAGCAGGGTTATCCGGGCCGGTAATTCACCCCTCCACTTT. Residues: CASRVIRAGNSPLHF.

CDR3 protein: CASSRDRAEQYF. CDR3 coding DNA: TGTGCCAGCAGCCGCGACAGGGCTGAGCAGTACTTC. This chain connects TRBV6-5 to TRBJ2-7; 7 bases map to TRBD1. Trimming took 6 bases from V and 7 from J; bases not matched to a gene: 6. CDR3 length equals 12 residues. Per the germline V gene, CDR1 is MNHEY and CDR2 is SVGAGI.

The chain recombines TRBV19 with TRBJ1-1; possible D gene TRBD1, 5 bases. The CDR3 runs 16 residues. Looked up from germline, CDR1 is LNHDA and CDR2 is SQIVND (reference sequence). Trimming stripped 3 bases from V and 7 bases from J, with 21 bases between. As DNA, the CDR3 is TGTGCCAGTAGTATGGACCCCGGGACGTGGTTCGGTGAAGCTTTCTTT. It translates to CASSMDPGTWFGEAFF.

CDR3 sequence: CASSDREPYEQYF. CDR3 DNA: TGTGCCAGCAGCGACAGGGAACCCTACGAGCAGTACTTC. V and J are TRBV3-1 (or the pseudogene TRBV3-2) and TRBJ2-7, with 7 bases lining up with TRBD1. This CDR3 has 13 amino acids. In germline, CDR1 is LGHDT, CDR2 YNNKEL (reference sequence). V shed 5 bases and J 2 bases; nucleotides not matched to a gene: 3.

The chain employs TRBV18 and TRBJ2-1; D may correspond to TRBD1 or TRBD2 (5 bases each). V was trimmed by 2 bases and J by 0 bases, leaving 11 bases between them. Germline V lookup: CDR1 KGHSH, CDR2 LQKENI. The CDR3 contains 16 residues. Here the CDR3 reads CASSPGTKSSYNEQFF. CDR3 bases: TGTGCCAGCTCACCAGGGACCAAGAGCTCCTACAATGAGCAGTTCTTC.

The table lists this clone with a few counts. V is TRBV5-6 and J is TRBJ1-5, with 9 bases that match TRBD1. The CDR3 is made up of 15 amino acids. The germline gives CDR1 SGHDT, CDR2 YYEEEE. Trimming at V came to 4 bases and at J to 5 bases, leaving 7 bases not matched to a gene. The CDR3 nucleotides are TGTGCCAGCAGCCGTGGGACAGGGAGGGATCAGCCCCAGCATTTT. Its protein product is CASSRGTGRDQPQHF.

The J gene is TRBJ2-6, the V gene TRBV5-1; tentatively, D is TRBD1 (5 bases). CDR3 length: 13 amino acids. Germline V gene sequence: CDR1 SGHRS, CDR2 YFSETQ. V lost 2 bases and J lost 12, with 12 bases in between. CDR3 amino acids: CASSFSRDSVLTF. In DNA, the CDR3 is TGCGCCAGCAGCTTCTCCAGGGATAGCGTCCTGACTTTC.

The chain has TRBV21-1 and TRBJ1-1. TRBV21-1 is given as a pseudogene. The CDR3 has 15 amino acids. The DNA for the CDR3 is TGTGCCAGCAGCCCCCGTTGGGGGGCGGTGTCTGAAGCTTTCTTT. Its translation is CASSPRWGAVSEAFF.